This TCR beta chain was recorded in a study of CXCR3-negative and CXCR3-positive naive CD8 T cells. The overall study: Roughly 1.5 +/- 0.3 million TRB reads came from each library, giving roughly 130 million in total. Study results and limitations: Comparison of naive cells showed more hydrophobic TRB CDR3s in CXCR3-positive than in CXCR3-negative naive cells. Similar TRBV-TRBJ usage was seen in naive cells (both CXCR3-negative and CXCR3-positive), but memory cells differed. CD5 surface expression was similar among naive subsets, and TCR strength was estimated by inference from TRB CDR3 properties.

Those CD8+ T cells considered naive were CD45RO-CCR7+CD27+CD95-. UMI-labeled 5' RACE TRB cDNA libraries were prepared from the cells. Each CDR3 protein gets one entry in TCRdb, which reprocessed the 5' RACE reads and gives no DNA. In all, the sample yields some 130,000 distinct CDR3 sequences. Points on this clonotype: The antigen is not known.

CDR1 is DFQATT and CDR2 is SNEGSKA in the germline V gene (reference sequence). CDR3 length: 14 residues. V usage is TRBV20-1 and J usage is TRBJ2-4. This clonotype was sampled from a human donor in good health. Some clones in this sample may be carry-over from other donors' samples. The specimen was naive CXCR3+ CD8+ T cells from blood. The subset: CD45RO-CCR7+CD27+CD95- naive CD8+ T cells expressing CXCR3 (TNR3+). The CDR3 protein is CSAVPRGAKNIQYF.